What follows describes a single TCR beta chain. Its antigen is not identified. The sample belongs to a study of cytomegalovirus exposure and HLA in healthy donors. Overall study results and limits: The records held CMV serostatus as the only immune exposure information. Highly shared variants forming one cluster were likely a sequencing artifact.

CDR3 length: 14 amino acids. V lost 6 bases and J lost 8; bases outside the gene matches: 9. CDR1 is ENHRY, CDR2 SYGVKD, per germline. PCR was performed using 60 Vbeta and 13 Jbeta primers. Using immunoSEQ multiplex PCR, the repertoire was profiled, and TCRdb retains in-frame clones only, with some absent. The repertoire holds approximately 190,000 clones, with 82% as singletons. Material for sequencing was PBMCs. This chain uses TRBV10-3 with TRBJ2-3; 9 bases align to TRBD2. The sequence derives from a boy aged 2-9 years in good health and CMV-seronegative. CDR3 amino acids: CAIRRGGAQITQYF. The CDR3 region has the DNA TGTGCCATCAGGCGGGGGGGTGCACAGATTACGCAGTATTTT.